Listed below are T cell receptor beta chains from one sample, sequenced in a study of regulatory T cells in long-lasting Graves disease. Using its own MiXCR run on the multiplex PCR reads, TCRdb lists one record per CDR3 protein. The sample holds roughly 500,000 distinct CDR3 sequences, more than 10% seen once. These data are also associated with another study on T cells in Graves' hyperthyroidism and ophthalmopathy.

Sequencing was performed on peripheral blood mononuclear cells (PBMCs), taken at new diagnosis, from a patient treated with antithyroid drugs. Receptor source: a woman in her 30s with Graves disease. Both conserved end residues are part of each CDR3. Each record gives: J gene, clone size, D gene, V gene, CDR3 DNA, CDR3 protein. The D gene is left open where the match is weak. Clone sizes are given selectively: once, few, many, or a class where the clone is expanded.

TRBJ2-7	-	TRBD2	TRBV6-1	TGTGCCAGCAGTGAAGGGAGGACTAGCGGCTACGAGCAGTACTTC	CASSEGRTSGYEQYF
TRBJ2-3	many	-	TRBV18	TGTGCCAGCTCATCCACGATCTGGGCAAGGGGGACAGATACGCAGTATTTT	CASSSTIWARGTDTQYF
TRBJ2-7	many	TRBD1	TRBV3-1	TGTGCCAGCAGCTACACCCTTGAAACCGGGACAGACGAGCAGTACTTC	CASSYTLETGTDEQYF
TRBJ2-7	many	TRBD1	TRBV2	TGTGCCAGCGTGCTGGGACAGTTGTACGAGCAGTACTTC	CASVLGQLYEQYF
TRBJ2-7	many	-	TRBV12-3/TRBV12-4	TGTGCCAGCAGTCGGGTAAGGGAAGTCTACGAGCAGTACTTC	CASSRVREVYEQYF
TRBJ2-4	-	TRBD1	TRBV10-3	TGTGCCACGACAGGGGAAGGCAAAAACATTCAGTACTTC	CATTGEGKNIQYF
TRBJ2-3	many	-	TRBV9	TGTGCCAGCAGCGTAGGCGGAAGCACAGATACGCAGTATTTT	CASSVGGSTDTQYF
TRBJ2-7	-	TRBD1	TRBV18	TGTGCCAGCTCACTTACGGACAGGGCCGGCTACGAGCAGTACTTC	CASSLTDRAGYEQYF
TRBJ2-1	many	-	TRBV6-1	TGTGCCAGCAGTGAAGCGCGTGCGGTGAGCTCCTACAATGAGCAGTTCTTC	CASSEARAVSSYNEQFF
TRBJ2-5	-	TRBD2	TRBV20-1	TGCAGTGCCCCATATAGCGGGCAAGAGACCCAGTACTTC	CSAPYSGQETQYF
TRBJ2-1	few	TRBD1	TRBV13	TGTGCCAGCAGCACCGGGACAGAGTGGAATGAGCAGTTCTTC	CASSTGTEWNEQFF
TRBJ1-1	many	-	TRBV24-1	TGTGCCACCCAAAAAGACAGGACGAACACTGAAGCTTTCTTT	CATQKDRTNTEAFF
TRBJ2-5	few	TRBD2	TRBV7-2	TGTGCCAGCAGCTCCTTAGCGGGAGGAGGAGAGACCCAGTACTTC	CASSSLAGGGETQYF
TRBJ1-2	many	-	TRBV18	TGTGCCAGCTCACCGAGCCAGGTTTCCTATGGCTACACCTTC	CASSPSQVSYGYTF
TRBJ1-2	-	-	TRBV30	TGTGCCTGGAGGGGGTCCAACTATGGCTACACCTTC	CAWRGSNYGYTF
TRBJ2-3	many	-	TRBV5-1	TGCGCCAGCAGCTTGGTCTTTGAGGCTGGGAGCACAGATACGCAGTATTTT	CASSLVFEAGSTDTQYF
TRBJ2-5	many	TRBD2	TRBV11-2	TGTGCCAGCAGCTCCCCACTTGGACTAGCGATGGCCAGGGGAGAGACCCAGTACTTC	CASSSPLGLAMARGETQYF